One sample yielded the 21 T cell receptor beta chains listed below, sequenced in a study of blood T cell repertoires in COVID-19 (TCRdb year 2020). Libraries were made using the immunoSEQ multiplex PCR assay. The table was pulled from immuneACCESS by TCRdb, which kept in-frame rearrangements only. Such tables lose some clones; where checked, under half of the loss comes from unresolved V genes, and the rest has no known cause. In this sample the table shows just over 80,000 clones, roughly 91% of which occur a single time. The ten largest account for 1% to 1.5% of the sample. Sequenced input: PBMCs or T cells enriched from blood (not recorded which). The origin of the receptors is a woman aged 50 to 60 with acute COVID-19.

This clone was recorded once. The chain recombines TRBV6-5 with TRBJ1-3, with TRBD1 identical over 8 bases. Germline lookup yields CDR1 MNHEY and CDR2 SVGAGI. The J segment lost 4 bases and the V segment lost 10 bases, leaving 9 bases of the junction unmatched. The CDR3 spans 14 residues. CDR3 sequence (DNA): TGTGCCACCCATACACGGACAGGGGGAAACACCATATATTTT. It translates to CATHTRTGGNTIYF.

CDR3 in DNA: TGTGCCAGCAGTTCGACTAGCGGGTTCTCCTACGAGCAGTACTTC. Its translation is CASSSTSGFSYEQYF. The V gene is TRBV6-2 or TRBV6-3, the J gene TRBJ2-7; 10 bases are a match to TRBD2. The trim removed 4 bases at V and 0 bases at J, leaving 3 bases unmatched. The CDR3 is made up of 15 amino acids. Germline V lookup: CDR1 MNHEY, CDR2 SVGEGT.

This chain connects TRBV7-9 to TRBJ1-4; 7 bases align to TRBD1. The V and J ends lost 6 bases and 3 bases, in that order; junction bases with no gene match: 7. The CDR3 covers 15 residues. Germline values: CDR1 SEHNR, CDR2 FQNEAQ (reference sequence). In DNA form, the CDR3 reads TGTGCCAGCAGGTCCCCAGGGGGTCCTAATGAAAAACTGTTTTTT. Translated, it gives CASRSPGGPNEKLFF.

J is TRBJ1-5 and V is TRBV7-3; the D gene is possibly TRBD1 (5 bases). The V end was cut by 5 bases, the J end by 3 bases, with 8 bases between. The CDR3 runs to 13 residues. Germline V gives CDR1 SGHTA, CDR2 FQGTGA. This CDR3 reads CASSQGYNQPQHF. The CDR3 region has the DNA TGTGCCAGCAGCCAGGGCTACAATCAGCCCCAGCATTTT.

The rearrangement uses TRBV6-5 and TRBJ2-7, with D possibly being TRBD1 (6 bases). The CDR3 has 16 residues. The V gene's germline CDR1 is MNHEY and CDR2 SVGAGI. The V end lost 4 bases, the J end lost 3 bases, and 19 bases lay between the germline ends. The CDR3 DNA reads TGTGCCAGCAGTTTTTCCGGAAACAGGGACGTCTACGAGCAGTACTTC. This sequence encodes CASSFSGNRDVYEQYF.

CDR3 sequence reads: CASSLGGLDNEQFF. The CDR3 DNA reads as TGTGCCAGCAGCTTAGGCGGACTTGACAATGAGCAGTTCTTC. The J gene is TRBJ2-1, the V gene TRBV7-9; tentative D call: TRBD2 (5 bases). Germline CDR1 SEHNR, CDR2 FQNEAQ (reference sequence). The CDR3 consists of 14 residues. Trimming shortened V by 1 base and J by 5 bases, and 9 bases separated the two germline ends.

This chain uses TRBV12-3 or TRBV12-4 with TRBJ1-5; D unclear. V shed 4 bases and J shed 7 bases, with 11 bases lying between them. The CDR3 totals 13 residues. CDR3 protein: CASSSGREQPQHF. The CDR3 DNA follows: TGTGCCAGCAGTTCTGGAAGGGAGCAGCCCCAGCATTTT.

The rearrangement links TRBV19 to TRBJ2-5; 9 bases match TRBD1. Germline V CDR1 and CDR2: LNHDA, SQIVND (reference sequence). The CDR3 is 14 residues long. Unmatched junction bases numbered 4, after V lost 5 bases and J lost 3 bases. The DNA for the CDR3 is TGTGCCAGTAGTTCGACAGGGGGGGAAGAGACCCAGTACTTC. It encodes CASSSTGGEETQYF.

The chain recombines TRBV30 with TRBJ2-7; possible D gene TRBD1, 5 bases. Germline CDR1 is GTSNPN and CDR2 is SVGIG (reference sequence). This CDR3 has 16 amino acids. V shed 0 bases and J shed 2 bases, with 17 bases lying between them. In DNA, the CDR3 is TGTGCCTGGAGTGTATTTTCGTGGGGCAGAGCCTACGAGCAGTACTTC. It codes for CAWSVFSWGRAYEQYF.

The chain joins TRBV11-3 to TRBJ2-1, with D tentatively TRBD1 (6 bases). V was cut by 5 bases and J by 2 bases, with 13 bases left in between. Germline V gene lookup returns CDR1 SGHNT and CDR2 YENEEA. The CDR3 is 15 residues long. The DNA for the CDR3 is TGTGCCAGCAGCCAAGGGGGTGAGACCTACAATGAGCAGTTCTTC. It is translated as CASSQGGETYNEQFF.

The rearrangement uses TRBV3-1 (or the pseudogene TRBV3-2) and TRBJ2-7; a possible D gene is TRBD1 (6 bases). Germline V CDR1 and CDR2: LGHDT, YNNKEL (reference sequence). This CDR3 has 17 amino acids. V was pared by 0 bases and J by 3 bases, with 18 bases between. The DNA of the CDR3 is TGTGCCAGCAGCCAAGACCCCGGAGCAGGGGACCACTACGAGCAGTACTTC. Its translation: CASSQDPGAGDHYEQYF.

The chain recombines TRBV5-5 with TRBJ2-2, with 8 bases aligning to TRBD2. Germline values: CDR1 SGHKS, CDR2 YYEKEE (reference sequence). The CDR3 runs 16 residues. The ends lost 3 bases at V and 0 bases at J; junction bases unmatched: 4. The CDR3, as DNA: TGTGCCAGCAGCTGGGGAGCGGGAGCGAACACCGGGGAGCTGTTTTTT. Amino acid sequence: CASSWGAGANTGELFF.

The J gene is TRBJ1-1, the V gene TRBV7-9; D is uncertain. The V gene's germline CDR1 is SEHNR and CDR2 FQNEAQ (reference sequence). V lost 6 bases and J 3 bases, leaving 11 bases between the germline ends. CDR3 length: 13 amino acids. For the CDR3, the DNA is TGTGCCAGCAGAACCATCGGAGACACTGAAGCTTTCTTT. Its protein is CASRTIGDTEAFF.

CDR3 region: CASSIRDRAYTF. DNA for the CDR3: TGTGCCAGCAGCATCCGGGACAGGGCCTACACCTTC. The genes are TRBV7-9 and TRBJ1-2; 9 nucleotides line up with TRBD1. Trimming at V came to 5 bases and at J to 10 bases, leaving 5 bases not matched to a gene. The CDR3 sequence is 12 residues long. CDR1 is SEHNR, CDR2 FQNEAQ, per germline (reference sequence).

CDR3 in DNA: TGTGCCAGCAATGTCGGACAGGGAAACACTGAAGCTTTCTTT. It translates to CASNVGQGNTEAFF. The chain is built from TRBV6-5 and TRBJ1-1; 8 bases line up with TRBD1. Germline CDR1 MNHEY, CDR2 SVGAGI. The CDR3 totals 14 residues. J gave up 2 bases and V 7 bases, and 6 bases lay outside the gene matches.

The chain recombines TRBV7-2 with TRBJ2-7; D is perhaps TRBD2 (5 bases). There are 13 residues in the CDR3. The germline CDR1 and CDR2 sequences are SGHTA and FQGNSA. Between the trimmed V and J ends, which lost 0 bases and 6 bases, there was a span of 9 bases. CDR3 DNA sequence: TGTGCCAGCAGCTTAGCGTGGGCGGGCGAGCAGTACTTC. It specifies CASSLAWAGEQYF.

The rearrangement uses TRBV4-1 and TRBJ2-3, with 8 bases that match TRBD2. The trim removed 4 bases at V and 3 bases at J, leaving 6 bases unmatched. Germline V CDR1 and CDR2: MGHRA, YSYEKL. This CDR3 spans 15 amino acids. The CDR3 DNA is TGCGCCAGCAGCCTTAGCGGGATGAGGACAGATACGCAGTATTTT. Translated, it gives CASSLSGMRTDTQYF.

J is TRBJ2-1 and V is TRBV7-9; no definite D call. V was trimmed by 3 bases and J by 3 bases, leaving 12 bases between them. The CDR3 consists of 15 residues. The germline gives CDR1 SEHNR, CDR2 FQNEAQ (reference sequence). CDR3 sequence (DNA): TGTGCCAGCAGCTTCCCCTACCTCAACTACAATGAGCAGTTCTTC. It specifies CASSFPYLNYNEQFF. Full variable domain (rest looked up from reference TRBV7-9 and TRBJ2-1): DTGVSQNPRHKITKRGQNVTFRCDPISEHNRLYWYRQTLGQGPEFLTYFQNEAQLEKSRLLSDRFSAERPKGSFSTLEIQRTEQGDSAMYLCASSFPYLNYNEQFFGPGTRLTVL.

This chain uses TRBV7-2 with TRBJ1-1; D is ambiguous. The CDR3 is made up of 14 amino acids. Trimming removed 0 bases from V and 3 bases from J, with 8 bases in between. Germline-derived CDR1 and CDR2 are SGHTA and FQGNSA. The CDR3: CASSLAHLDTEAFF. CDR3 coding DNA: TGTGCCAGCAGCTTAGCGCACTTAGACACTGAAGCTTTCTTT.

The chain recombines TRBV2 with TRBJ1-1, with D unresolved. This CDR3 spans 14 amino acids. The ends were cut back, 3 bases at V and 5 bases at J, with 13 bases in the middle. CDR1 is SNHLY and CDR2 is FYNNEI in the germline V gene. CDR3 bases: TGTGCCAGCAGTGACACAGAGCCAAGAACTGAAGCTTTCTTT. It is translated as CASSDTEPRTEAFF.

The CDR3 region is CATSPSGGNYGYTF. Here the CDR3 DNA reads TGTGCCACCAGTCCCTCAGGGGGAAACTATGGCTACACCTTC. This chain connects TRBV24-1 to TRBJ1-2, with TRBD1 identical over 7 bases. In germline, CDR1 is KGHDR, CDR2 SFDVKD. After removal of 6 bases from V and 2 bases from J, the junction contained 5 bases not matched to a gene. The CDR3 totals 14 residues.